Listed below are T cell receptor beta chains from one sample, sequenced in a study of blood T cell repertoires in COVID-19. Repertoires were generated with immunoSEQ multiplex PCR, while TCRdb's copy carries only in-frame clones and drops some. The data show under 250,000 clones, with more than 75% seen just once and roughly an eighth held by the top ten. The material sequenced was peripheral blood. These receptor sequences come from an elderly man with acute or convalescent COVID-19. CDR3s include the opening cysteine and the closing phenylalanine or tryptophan. A D gene is named only where the DNA matches it firmly. The size of a clone is reported for some rows only, either as once, few or many, or as a class for expanded clones.

J,V,size,D,DNA,CDR3
TRBJ2-2,TRBV6-5,NA,NA,TGTGCCAGCCCTAGACAGCAGGGAGGGGAGCTGTTTTTT,CASPRQQGGELFF
TRBJ2-2,TRBV6-5,NA,NA,TGTGCCAGCAGTCCACAGGGACTAAACACCGGGGAGCTGTTTTTT,CASSPQGLNTGELFF
TRBJ1-3,TRBV12-3/TRBV12-4,once,TRBD1,TGTGCCAGCATTCGGACAGGGTGGAACACCATATATTTT,CASIRTGWNTIYF
TRBJ1-2,TRBV5-3,NA,NA,TGTGCCAGAAGCCCCGGACGGAGTTTCAAGCCCAGACAGAACTATGGCTACACCTTC,CARSPGRSFKPRQNYGYTF
TRBJ1-6,TRBV5-1,NA,TRBD1,TGCGCCAGCAGCTTGGGGGACAGCTATAATTCACCCCTCCACTTT,CASSLGDSYNSPLHF
TRBJ1-2,TRBV29-1,NA,NA,TGCAGCGTTTCAGACAGTAACTATGGCTACACCTTC,CSVSDSNYGYTF
TRBJ2-1,TRBV7-2,NA,TRBD1,TGTGCCAGCAGCCCGGTTGGACAGGTTCACTACAATGAGCAGTTCTTC,CASSPVGQVHYNEQFF
TRBJ1-1,TRBV18,few,TRBD1,TGTGCCAGCTCCCCTGACAGGGACACTGAAGCTTTCTTT,CASSPDRDTEAFF
TRBJ1-5,TRBV7-2,NA,TRBD1,TGTGCCAGCAGCTCTGGACAGGGATGGCCCCAGCATTTT,CASSSGQGWPQHF
TRBJ1-6,TRBV3-1/TRBV3-2,once,TRBD1,TGTGCCAGCAGCCAAGGACAGGGCGGCTCCTACTCCTATAATTCACCCCTCCACTTT,CASSQGQGGSYSYNSPLHF
TRBJ1-2,TRBV5-4,NA,NA,TGTGCCAGCAGCTTGGCCACCACAGCCGCTGGGGGCTACACCTTC,CASSLATTAAGGYTF
TRBJ2-2,TRBV6-5,NA,NA,TGTGCCAGCAAGGGGGTTGGCGGGGAGCTGTTTTTT,CASKGVGGELFF
TRBJ2-7,TRBV7-2,NA,TRBD2,TGTGCCAGCAGCTTTGCTAGCGGGGTGACCTACGAGCAGTACTTC,CASSFASGVTYEQYF
TRBJ1-1,TRBV3-1/TRBV3-2,NA,TRBD1,TGTGCCAGCAGCCGCGACCCGGGACAGGGGAACACTGAAGCTTTCTTT,CASSRDPGQGNTEAFF
TRBJ2-7,TRBV5-1,NA,NA,TGCGCCAGCAGCTTGTCAGGGGCTACCTCCTACGAGCAGTACTTC,CASSLSGATSYEQYF
TRBJ2-3,TRBV18,NA,TRBD2,TGTGCCAGCTCACCACGTTCCGGGACTAGCGAGTCAGATACGCAGTATTTT,CASSPRSGTSESDTQYF
TRBJ1-5,TRBV6-5,NA,TRBD1,TGTGCCAGCAGAACCGGGACAGGAGCCCAGCCCCAGCATTTT,CASRTGTGAQPQHF
TRBJ2-1,TRBV24-1,few,NA,TGTGCCACCAGTGATCGAGTCCCGGGACTCGTAGATGAGCAGTTCTTC,CATSDRVPGLVDEQFF
TRBJ1-3,TRBV28,NA,TRBD1,TGTGCCAGCACCGGGGGACAGCTTTCTGGAAACACCATATATTTT,CASTGGQLSGNTIYF
TRBJ1-1,TRBV7-2,once,TRBD1,TGTGCCAGCAGCTTAGACAGGGGGCGGGGTGAAGCTTTCTTT,CASSLDRGRGEAFF
TRBJ2-2,TRBV15,NA,NA,TGTGCCACCACCTCGGGAGCGAACACCGGGGAGCTGTTTTTT,CATTSGANTGELFF
TRBJ2-7,TRBV28,NA,NA,TGTGCCAGCAGCTATCGGAGAGGAATGGAGTACTTC,CASSYRRGMEYF
TRBJ2-5,TRBV13,NA,NA,TGTGCCAGCAGCTGGTACAGGGCTAGCCAAGAGACCCAGTACTTC,CASSWYRASQETQYF
TRBJ2-3,TRBV19,NA,NA,TGTGCCAGTAGTATAGCCCCAGGGGATTCAGATACGCAGTATTTT,CASSIAPGDSDTQYF
TRBJ2-7,TRBV24-1,NA,NA,TGTGCCACCAGTGATTTGGTAAGGGGCTCCTACGAGCAGTACTTC,CATSDLVRGSYEQYF
TRBJ1-5,TRBV2,NA,NA,TGTGCCAGCAGTGAGTCCCCCGGCAATCAGCCCCAGCATTTT,CASSESPGNQPQHF
TRBJ1-1,TRBV6-1,NA,NA,TGTGCCAGCAGTGAAGTAAGAGGCACTGAAGCTTTCTTT,CASSEVRGTEAFF
TRBJ1-2,TRBV6-5,NA,TRBD1,TGTGCCAGCAGTAAGACCGGGACAGGGAGATACACCTTC,CASSKTGTGRYTF
TRBJ1-4,TRBV6-5,few,TRBD1,TGTGCCAGCAGGATTTCCGGGACAGTTAATGAAAAACTGTTTTTT,CASRISGTVNEKLFF
TRBJ1-6,TRBV9,NA,NA,TGTGCCAGCAGCCCCCAACAGGGCTCCTATAATTCACCCCTCCACTTT,CASSPQQGSYNSPLHF
TRBJ1-6,TRBV6-5,NA,TRBD1,TGTGCCAGCAGTTCAGGGGGAGTTACAGTCAATTCACCCCTCCACTTT,CASSSGGVTVNSPLHF
TRBJ2-7,TRBV11-2,NA,TRBD2,TGTGCCAGCAGCTTCTCTTTAGCGGGAGGGCTTACGACGCAGTACTTC,CASSFSLAGGLTTQYF
TRBJ2-1,TRBV5-1,NA,TRBD2,TGCGCCAGCAGCTTACGGGGGGGAGGTATCCATGAGCAGTTCTTC,CASSLRGGGIHEQFF
TRBJ2-2,TRBV24-1,once,TRBD1,TGTGCCACCAGTGACAGGGGGCGTACCGGGGAGCTGTTTTTT,CATSDRGRTGELFF
TRBJ1-5,TRBV1,NA,NA,TGCACCAGCAGCCAGCTACAGGGGGAGGATCAGCCCCAGCATTTT,CTSSQLQGEDQPQHF
TRBJ2-1,TRBV7-9,once,TRBD1,TGTGCCAGCATCCCGAGGACAGGGGGCTCCTATGAGCAGTTCTTC,CASIPRTGGSYEQFF
TRBJ2-4,TRBV28,once,NA,TGTGCCAGCAGTTTTGTACAGCTACTAGCCAAAAACATTCAGTACTTC,CASSFVQLLAKNIQYF
TRBJ2-1,TRBV3-1/TRBV3-2,NA,NA,TGTGCCAGCAGCCAAGCGTGGAGTAGTACCGGTGAGCAGTTCTTC,CASSQAWSSTGEQFF
TRBJ2-5,TRBV11-3,NA,TRBD2,TGTGCCAGCAGCCGCAGCGGGGTTGAGGGAGAGACCCAGTACTTC,CASSRSGVEGETQYF
TRBJ2-1,TRBV28,NA,NA,TGTGCCAGCAGTTTAGGTCGTACAAAAGAGCAGTTCTTC,CASSLGRTKEQFF
TRBJ2-7,TRBV27,NA,TRBD1,TGTGCCAGCGCAGGGACAGGGACGGGCGAGCAGTACTTC,CASAGTGTGEQYF
TRBJ1-4,TRBV4-3,NA,NA,TGCGCCAGCAGCCAAGGAGGGACTCGTAATGAAAAACTGTTTTTT,CASSQGGTRNEKLFF
TRBJ1-1,TRBV7-2,NA,NA,TGTGCCAGCAGCATATCACGGGGGACGAACACTGAAGCTTTCTTT,CASSISRGTNTEAFF
TRBJ1-2,TRBV3-1/TRBV3-2,NA,TRBD1,TGTGCCAGCACCAAACAGGGGGGCTATGGCTACACCTTC,CASTKQGGYGYTF
TRBJ1-6,TRBV24-1,NA,TRBD1,TGTGCCACCAGTGATGCCCGGGACAGGATTAGCTCCTATAATTCACCCCTCCACTTT,CATSDARDRISSYNSPLHF
TRBJ1-5,TRBV5-1,NA,NA,TGCGCCAGCAGACAGGGTTTTGGGGGCAATCAGCCCCAGCATTTT,CASRQGFGGNQPQHF
TRBJ2-1,TRBV9,NA,TRBD2,TGTGCCAGCAGCGTCGGACTAGCGGGAGGGCCCTACAATGAGCAGTTCTTC,CASSVGLAGGPYNEQFF
TRBJ1-5,TRBV10-3,NA,TRBD1,TGTGCCATCAGTGCTGGGACAGGGGATCAGCCCCAGCATTTT,CAISAGTGDQPQHF
TRBJ2-2,TRBV5-4,NA,TRBD2,TGTGCCAGCAGCCCGGGACTAGCGGGGAACACCGGGGAGCTGTTTTTT,CASSPGLAGNTGELFF
TRBJ2-3,TRBV3-1/TRBV3-2,NA,TRBD2,TGTGCCAGCCGGGGACTAGCGGGGTACACGAATACGCAGTATTTT,CASRGLAGYTNTQYF
TRBJ1-5,TRBV7-2,NA,NA,TGTGCCAGCAGCTTAGAGGGGCTTGGGAATCAGCCCCAGCATTTT,CASSLEGLGNQPQHF
TRBJ2-7,TRBV2,once,NA,TGTGCCAGCCATGCGGGACGGATCTACGAGCAGTACTTC,CASHAGRIYEQYF
TRBJ1-1,TRBV18,NA,NA,TGTGCCAGCTCGTTGGGACTCGTGAACACTGAAGCTTTCTTT,CASSLGLVNTEAFF
TRBJ2-5,TRBV5-4,few,TRBD2,TGTGCCAGCAGCTTGGTAGCGGGGGGGATGGAGACCCAGTACTTC,CASSLVAGGMETQYF
TRBJ2-7,TRBV5-8,NA,NA,TGTGCCAGCAGCTTGAAGGTCGGGGGTCCGTCCTACGAGCAGTACTTC,CASSLKVGGPSYEQYF
TRBJ2-5,TRBV28,NA,NA,TGTGCCAGCAGCTTGATAGGGGGTCAGCAAGAGACCCAGTACTTC,CASSLIGGQQETQYF
TRBJ1-4,TRBV11-3,NA,NA,TGTGCCAGCAGCTCCCGGTACGGAGGGAAACTGTTTTTT,CASSSRYGGKLFF